The 24 T cell receptor beta chains below all came from one sample that was sequenced in a study of T cell responses to AZD1222 COVID-19 vaccine. Profiling relied on immunoSEQ multiplex PCR, and the TCRdb table lists in-frame clones only, not all of them. The table records over 25,000 clones, roughly 78% of them present only once. The source material was peripheral blood, sampled on day 0 of AZD1222 vaccination. All receptors derive from an adult in good health.

This clone was counted once. The chain employs TRBV28 and TRBJ2-2, with TRBD1 identical over 7 bases. This CDR3 is 14 amino acids long. Germline values: CDR1 MDHEN, CDR2 SYDVKM. V was clipped by 6 bases and J by 9 bases; unmatched bases: 10. DNA for the CDR3: TGTGCCAGCAGCAGCCCGGGACAGTCGCGGGAGCTGTTTTTT. This sequence encodes CASSSPGQSRELFF. The whole variable domain, filled in from reference TRBV28 and TRBJ2-2, reads DVKVTQSSRYLVKRTGEKVFLECVQDMDHENMFWYRQDPGLGLRLIYFSYDVKMKEKGDIPEGYSVSREKKERFSLILESASTNQTSMYLCASSSPGQSRELFFGEGSRLTVL.

The chain is built from TRBV7-9 and TRBJ1-6; D is unresolved. V lost 1 base and J lost 4, with 5 bases in between. This CDR3 spans 14 amino acids. Germline loops: CDR1 SEHNR, CDR2 FQNEAQ (reference sequence). In nucleotides, the CDR3 is TGTGCCAGCAGCTTAGTGGAGTATAATTCACCCCTCCACTTT. Translating gives CASSLVEYNSPLHF.

The gene calls are TRBV6-5 and TRBJ2-7; TRBD1 aligns across 8 bases. This CDR3 contains 13 residues. The germline CDR1 and CDR2 sequences are MNHEY and SVGAGI. Trimming removed 4 bases from V and 6 bases from J; junction bases left unmatched: 5. This chain's CDR3 is CASSSRTGLEQYF. The CDR3, as DNA: TGTGCCAGCAGTTCCAGGACAGGGCTCGAGCAGTACTTC.

The chain combines TRBV29-1 with TRBJ1-2; no clear D gene. Trimming took 4 bases from V and 0 from J, leaving 9 bases between them. This CDR3 region has 13 residues. The germline gives CDR1 SQVTM, CDR2 ANQGSEA. The CDR3 coding sequence is TGCAGCGTTGTGGAGGAATCTAACTATGGCTACACCTTC. Translated, it gives CSVVEESNYGYTF.

The chain joins TRBV6-5 to TRBJ1-1, with D hard to call. Deletions cut 4 bases from V and 4 bases from J, with 13 bases between. Germline values: CDR1 MNHEY, CDR2 SVGAGI. This CDR3 region has 14 residues. Here the CDR3 reads CASSSRILGTEAFF. CDR3 in DNA: TGTGCCAGCAGTTCAAGAATTCTGGGCACTGAAGCTTTCTTT.

In its sample, this clone was seen a few times. V and J are TRBV7-2 and TRBJ1-5; the match to TRBD1 covers 7 bases. The ends lost 0 bases at V and 6 bases at J; junction bases unmatched: 2. CDR1 and CDR2 (germline): SGHTA, FQGNSA. This CDR3 is built from 14 residues. The CDR3 protein is CASSLAGGGQPQHF. The CDR3 DNA sequence: TGTGCCAGCAGCTTAGCAGGGGGCGGTCAGCCCCAGCATTTT.

J is TRBJ2-5 and V is TRBV7-2; D is unresolved. The germline V and J ends were trimmed by 1 base and 6 bases, with 9 bases remaining between them. The CDR3 is 13 amino acids. In germline, CDR1 is SGHTA, CDR2 FQGNSA. The CDR3 sequence: CASSLEAEKTQYF. The DNA of the CDR3 is TGTGCCAGCAGCTTAGAAGCAGAAAAGACCCAGTACTTC. Drawing the rest from reference TRBV7-2 and TRBJ2-5, the complete variable domain is GAGVSQSPSNKVTEKGKDVELRCDPISGHTALYWYRQSLGQGLEFLIYFQGNSAPDKSGLPSDRFSAERTGGSVSTLTIQRTQQEDSAVYLCASSLEAEKTQYFGPGTRLLVL.

The V call is TRBV5-8, the J call TRBJ2-1, with a possible D match to TRBD2 (6 bases). Germline V CDR1 and CDR2: SGHTS, YDEGEE. This CDR3 contains 15 residues. Trimming left V 1 base short and J 3 bases short, with 11 bases between. CDR3 region: CASSLTSIFYNEQFF. DNA for the CDR3: TGTGCCAGCAGCTTGACTAGCATCTTCTACAATGAGCAGTTCTTC.

V usage is TRBV6-4 and J usage is TRBJ1-2, with D possibly matching TRBD1 (5 bases). With 0 bases removed from V and 7 bases from J, the gap between germline ends came to 18 bases. This CDR3 region has 16 residues. Germline V gene sequence: CDR1 MRHNA, CDR2 SNTAGT. The CDR3 bases are TGTGCCAGCAGTGACTCATATAGTTCGGGGCACCCTGGCTACACCTTC. It yields the protein CASSDSYSSGHPGYTF.

The rearrangement uses TRBV10-3 and TRBJ2-5; possibly TRBD2 for D (6 bases). CDR3 length equals 13 residues. Germline V lookup: CDR1 ENHRY, CDR2 SYGVKD. V lost 6 bases, J lost 3 bases, and 11 bases lay in between. Here the CDR3 reads CAISRDSKETQYF. CDR3 bases: TGTGCCATCAGCCGGGACTCTAAAGAGACCCAGTACTTC.

The V call is TRBV4-1, the J call TRBJ1-5; TRBD1 agrees at 9 bases. The germline CDR1 and CDR2 sequences are MGHRA and YSYEKL. V trimming: 6 bases; J trimming: 0 bases; junction bases outside the gene matches: 6. This CDR3 spans 16 amino acids. CDR3 loop: CASSQTGGNSNQPQHF. The CDR3 bases are TGCGCCAGCAGTCAGACAGGGGGTAATAGCAATCAGCCCCAGCATTTT.

In its sample, this clone ranks as medium-sized. V gene TRBV19 combines with J gene TRBJ2-3; 7 bases map to TRBD2. The CDR3 has 13 amino acids. Germline assignment: CDR1 LNHDA and CDR2 SQIVND (reference sequence). With 5 bases clipped from V and 3 bases from J, the junction kept 2 bases outside the gene matches. The CDR3 coding sequence is TGTGCCAGTAGTTGGGAGGGGACAGATACGCAGTATTTT. It codes for CASSWEGTDTQYF.

The chain carries TRBV18 and TRBJ1-1; 9 nucleotides agree with TRBD1. The CDR3 covers 14 residues. J gave up 3 bases and V 5 bases, and 4 bases lay outside the gene matches. From germline, CDR1 is KGHSH and CDR2 LQKENI. The CDR3 loop is CASSTTGGDTEAFF. The CDR3 bases are TGTGCCAGCTCAACGACAGGGGGGGACACTGAAGCTTTCTTT.

CDR3 protein: CASSVAPGMNSPLHF. CDR3 DNA: TGTGCCAGCAGCGTAGCGCCGGGAATGAATTCACCCCTCCACTTT. The J gene is TRBJ1-6, the V gene TRBV9; D gene uncertain. Trimming shortened V by 0 bases and J by 7 bases, and 11 bases separated the two germline ends. CDR1 is SGDLS, CDR2 YYNGEE, per germline. The CDR3 runs to 15 residues.

The rearrangement uses TRBV14 and TRBJ2-2; D assignment may be TRBD1 or TRBD2 (6 bases each). The ends were cut back, 4 bases at V and 3 bases at J, with 12 bases in the middle. Germline V CDR1 and CDR2: SGHDN, FVKESK. The CDR3 is made up of 15 amino acids. The CDR3 spells CASSPPGAYTGELFF. DNA of the CDR3: TGTGCCAGCAGCCCGCCGGGGGCGTACACCGGGGAGCTGTTTTTT. Filled out from reference TRBV14 and TRBJ2-2, the complete variable domain reads EAGVTQFPSHSVIEKGQTVTLRCDPISGHDNLYWYRRVMGKEIKFLLHFVKESKQDESGMPNNRFLAERTGGTYSTLKVQPAELEDSGVYFCASSPPGAYTGELFFGEGSRLTVL.

V and J are TRBV6-2 or TRBV6-3 and TRBJ2-1; the D is unclear. Between the trimmed V and J ends, which lost 5 bases and 7 bases, there was a span of 6 bases. CDR1 and CDR2 (germline): MNHEY, SVGEGT. This CDR3 has 11 residues. The chain's CDR3 is CASSHLNEQFF. The CDR3 DNA is TGTGCCAGCAGTCACTTAAATGAGCAGTTCTTC.

This chain links TRBV28 with TRBJ2-1; TRBD2 is a possible D gene (6 bases). V shed 4 bases and J shed 6 bases, with 19 bases lying between them. The CDR3 extends over 16 amino acids. Looked up from germline, CDR1 is MDHEN and CDR2 is SYDVKM. The CDR3 DNA sequence: TGTGCCAGCAGTTCCGGAATGGGGGGAATAGGCAATGAGCAGTTCTTC. Amino acid sequence: CASSSGMGGIGNEQFF.

The rearrangement joins TRBV4-1 to TRBJ1-6; 8 bases are a match to TRBD1. From germline, CDR1 is MGHRA and CDR2 YSYEKL. V shed 0 bases, J shed 0 bases, and the junction held 10 bases outside the gene matches. This CDR3 spans 20 amino acids. This chain's CDR3 is CASSQDRSRTGISYNSPLHF. The CDR3 DNA sequence: TGCGCCAGCAGCCAAGACCGGTCCAGGACAGGGATCTCCTATAATTCACCCCTCCACTTT.

This clone was seen only a few times. The V call is TRBV9, the J call TRBJ2-2; D is ambiguous. The V and J ends lost 0 bases and 6 bases respectively, with 15 bases between them. The CDR3 is 16 residues long. Germline CDR1 SGDLS, CDR2 YYNGEE. Here the CDR3 reads CASSVAVNSPAGELFF. CDR3 in DNA: TGTGCCAGCAGCGTAGCGGTAAATTCTCCTGCCGGGGAGCTGTTTTTT.

The chain uses TRBV6-1 and TRBJ2-7; D is unclear. The germline V gene has CDR1 MNHNS and CDR2 SASEGT. The CDR3 is 13 amino acids. V lost 2 bases and J 3 bases, leaving 8 bases between the germline ends. CDR3 coding DNA: TGTGCCAGCAGTGAACGCCGGATCTACGAGCAGTACTTC. It translates to CASSERRIYEQYF.

The chain uses TRBV6-5 and TRBJ2-7; tentative D call: TRBD1 (5 bases). The CDR3 loop spans 14 amino acids. Germline V gives CDR1 MNHEY, CDR2 SVGAGI. Trimming pared 7 bases from V and 4 bases from J, leaving 17 bases between. CDR3 in amino acids: CASTPGGHRYEQYF. Here the CDR3 DNA reads TGTGCCAGCACCCCCGGCGGACACAGATACGAGCAGTACTTC.

Remarks on this clone: The sample has other DNA sequences that encode this CDR3 too. CDR3 in amino acids: CASSPRQGTYEQYV. In nucleotides, the CDR3 is TGTGCCAGCTCACCTCGACAGGGAACCTACGAGCAGTACGTC. The chain couples TRBV18 to TRBJ2-7; TRBD1 matches at 7 bases. CDR3 size: 14 residues. Trimming took 3 bases from V and 2 from J; bases not matched to a gene: 4. In germline, CDR1 is KGHSH, CDR2 LQKENI.

The V gene is TRBV24-1, the J gene TRBJ1-2; unclear D gene. CDR3 length: 13 amino acids. The germline V and J ends were trimmed by 4 bases and 8 bases, with 13 bases remaining between them. Germline CDR1 reads KGHDR; CDR2 reads SFDVKD. CDR3 sequence: CATSDKRISGYTF. Written as DNA, the CDR3 is TGTGCCACCAGTGACAAACGGATCTCAGGCTACACCTTC.

The chain recombines TRBV7-2 with TRBJ1-3; D gene uncertain. V lost 4 bases, J lost 2 bases, and 9 bases lay in between. This CDR3 has 14 amino acids. The germline V gene has CDR1 SGHTA and CDR2 FQGNSA. CDR3 residues: CASSSYGPGNTIYF. In DNA, the CDR3 is TGTGCCAGCAGCTCGTACGGACCTGGAAACACCATATATTTT.